A single sample is the source of the 13 T cell receptor beta chains below, sequenced in a study of cytomegalovirus exposure and HLA in healthy donors. Amplification used 60 Vbeta primers and 13 Jbeta primers. The method was immunoSEQ multiplex PCR; TCRdb's version includes in-frame clones alone and lacks a portion of them. In the table there are some 98,000 clones, roughly three quarters of which are singletons. Material for sequencing was PBMCs. These receptors originate from a female donor in good health and CMV-seronegative.

The chain uses TRBV7-8 and TRBJ2-1; TRBD1 might be the D (6 bases). V dropped 2 bases and J dropped 6 bases, with 14 bases sitting between them. Germline V gene data show CDR1 as SGHVS and CDR2 as FQNEAQ. The CDR3 has 15 amino acids. In DNA form, the CDR3 reads TGTGCCAGCAGCTTATATCAGGGGTTGGGCAATGAGCAGTTCTTC. Translating gives CASSLYQGLGNEQFF.

This clone was recorded only once. The CDR3 DNA sequence: TGTGCCAGCAGCTTAGATAGGACAGGGGGGGAAGCTTTCTTT. As protein: CASSLDRTGGEAFF. The chain uses TRBV7-9 and TRBJ1-1, with 10 bases lining up with TRBD1. The germline V gene has CDR1 SEHNR and CDR2 FQNEAQ (reference sequence). This CDR3 region has 14 residues. V lost 1 base to trimming and J lost 8 bases; unmatched junction nucleotides: 4.

This clone has just a few counts. This rearrangement joins TRBV27 to TRBJ2-7; 8 nucleotides match TRBD2. The CDR3 extends over 15 amino acids. V was pared by 2 bases and J by 6 bases, with 9 bases of the junction left unmatched. Germline V gene sequence: CDR1 MNHEY, CDR2 SMNVEV (reference sequence). DNA of the CDR3: TGTGCCAGCAGTTTAAGTGGGGCGGGGGGCGTCGAGCAGTACTTC. This translates into CASSLSGAGGVEQYF.

This sequence joins TRBV4-2 and TRBJ2-7; 10 bases are a match to TRBD2. After removal of 0 bases from V and 3 bases from J, the junction contained 2 bases not matched to a gene. The CDR3 extends over 15 amino acids. Germline lookup yields CDR1 LGHNA and CDR2 YNFKEQ. The CDR3 region is CASSQDLAGDYEQYF. In DNA form, the CDR3 reads TGTGCCAGCAGCCAAGACCTAGCGGGAGACTACGAGCAGTACTTC.

The rearrangement uses TRBV6-5 and TRBJ1-1; 12 positions agree with TRBD1. The CDR3 extends over 15 amino acids. Germline V gives CDR1 MNHEY, CDR2 SVGAGI. The V segment lost 4 bases and the J segment 5 bases; nucleotides outside the gene matches: 5. The CDR3 nucleotides read TGTGCCAGCAGTTGGGGGGACAGGGGGCAAACTGAAGCTTTCTTT. This gives the protein CASSWGDRGQTEAFF.

The CDR3 bases are TGTGCCAGCAGCCCTGGGAGGGATAGAACCCCGGAGCAGTACTTC. Its protein product is CASSPGRDRTPEQYF. The genes are TRBV5-4 and TRBJ2-7; 7 nucleotides match TRBD2. V was pared by 4 bases and J by 7 bases, with 14 bases of the junction left unmatched. Per the germline V gene, CDR1 is SGHNT and CDR2 is YYREEE (reference sequence). The CDR3 length is 15 residues.

CDR3 nucleotides: TGTGCCAGCAGCCACGGCGGGGATGTCAGGAACCCGCTGTCTGGGGCCAACGTCCTGACTTTC. Its translation is CASSHGGDVRNPLSGANVLTF. The gene calls are TRBV7-3 and TRBJ2-6; TRBD2 might be the D (6 bases). CDR3 length: 21 residues. The V end lost 5 bases, the J end lost 1 base, and 27 bases lay between the germline ends. Germline CDR1 is SGHTA and CDR2 is FQGTGA.

This chain links TRBV28 with TRBJ1-2; D is perhaps TRBD1 (6 bases). The germline V and J ends were trimmed by 7 bases and 4 bases, with 19 bases remaining between them. This CDR3 has 15 amino acids. The germline V gene has CDR1 MDHEN and CDR2 SYDVKM. CDR3 loop: CASTGPLDRTYGYTF. CDR3 sequence (DNA): TGTGCCAGCACCGGACCCCTGGACAGAACCTATGGCTACACCTTC.

J is TRBJ2-3 and V is TRBV5-6, with 13 bases fitting TRBD2. With V trimmed by 4 bases and J by 0 bases, 5 bases remained unmatched. Per the germline V gene, CDR1 is SGHDT and CDR2 is YYEEEE. CDR3 length: 17 residues. CDR3 amino acids: CASSLGLAGSSTDTQYF. The CDR3 bases are TGTGCCAGCAGCCTGGGACTAGCGGGGTCTAGCACAGATACGCAGTATTTT.

The chain couples TRBV7-8 to TRBJ2-5, with D tentatively TRBD2 (5 bases). The CDR3 is 15 amino acids. The germline gives CDR1 SGHVS, CDR2 FQNEAQ. V was pared by 0 bases and J by 4 bases, with 12 bases between. The CDR3 is CASSLALVGRETQYF. The CDR3 DNA follows: TGTGCCAGCAGCTTAGCCCTAGTGGGGAGAGAGACCCAGTACTTC. Based on the CDR3 plus reference TRBV7-8 and TRBJ2-5, the full variable domain is GAGVSQSPRYKVAKRGQDVALRCDPISGHVSLFWYQQALGQGPEFLTYFQNEAQLDKSGLPSDRFFAERPEGSVSTLKIQRTQQEDSAVYLCASSLALVGRETQYFGPGTRLLVL.

V is TRBV11-2 and J is TRBJ1-2; TRBD1 aligns across 9 bases. CDR3 length equals 14 residues. Germline CDR1 SGHAT, CDR2 FQNNGV. The junction had 4 bases not matched to a gene; V was cut back by 5 bases and J by 3 bases. The CDR3 DNA is TGTGCCAGCAGCGCACAGGGGGCGGACTATGGCTACACCTTC. Protein product: CASSAQGADYGYTF.

The chain couples TRBV28 to TRBJ1-1; 12 nucleotides align to TRBD1. V dropped 7 bases and J dropped 8; count of bases not matched to a gene: 11. The CDR3 spans 15 residues. Per the germline V gene, CDR1 is MDHEN and CDR2 is SYDVKM. The CDR3 region has the DNA TGTGCCAGCAAAGTAGGTGGGACAGGGGGCATCGAAGCTTTCTTT. This encodes CASKVGGTGGIEAFF.

This clone was observed once. The J gene is TRBJ1-3, the V gene TRBV19, with D unclear. From germline, CDR1 is LNHDA and CDR2 SQIVND (reference sequence). The CDR3 spans 19 residues. Trimming cost V 2 bases and J 2 bases, with 22 bases left between them. The CDR3: CASSIIGGVARFAGNTIYF. The CDR3, as DNA: TGTGCCAGTAGTATAATTGGCGGGGTCGCGAGATTCGCTGGAAACACCATATATTTT.